This T cell receptor beta chain is from a study of Graves' ophthalmopathy and Graves' hyperthyroidism. The authors amplified TCR beta CDR3 regions, and they did so from RNA transcripts for repertoire sequencing. Second-round multiplex PCR followed a first-round RT-PCR using HTBI primers. One entry per CDR3 protein results from TCRdb running MiXCR on the multiplex PCR reads. The table lists approximately 1.2 million distinct CDR3 sequences, about two fifths of them singletons. Study findings and constraints: In separating ophthalmopathy from stable hyperthyroidism, a 13-signature model achieved nearly 90% sensitivity and about 80% specificity.

Deletions cut 2 bases from V and 0 bases from J, with 10 bases between. The germline CDR1 and CDR2 sequences are LGHNA and YNFKEQ. The CDR3 totals 15 residues. This clonotype appeared many times. Its specificity is not known. The J gene is TRBJ1-1, the V gene TRBV4-2; D gene uncertain. This TCR was recovered from an adult man with Graves' hyperthyroidism. Sample: peripheral blood or thyroid tissue (not recorded which). Here the CDR3 reads CASSQSSYMNTEAFF. CDR3 sequence (DNA): TGTGCCAGCAGCCAAAGTAGTTACATGAACACTGAAGCTTTCTTT.